Following are 32 T cell receptor beta chains from one sample sequenced in a study of T cells in women clearing cervical HPV infection. Clones were read by immunoSEQ multiplex PCR, and TCRdb kept only the in-frame ones, dropping some. This sample's table reports some 40,000 clones. Sequencing was performed on blood buffy coat. These receptors were taken from a woman aged 18 to 69 with a cervical HPV16 infection that either progressed to CIN3+ or cleared (not recorded which).

On this clone: Read sequence stops 3 residues before the CDR3 end, and the germline J gene provides the missing end. This chain uses TRBV6-2 or TRBV6-3 with TRBJ2-3, with 10 bases matching TRBD1. The CDR3 runs 15 residues. Looked up from germline, CDR1 is MNHEY and CDR2 is SVGEGT. The CDR3: CASSYSPDRGETQYF. CDR3 bases read: TGTGCCAGCAGTTACTCTCCGGACAGGGGGGAGACG.

Regarding this clone: The read gets to within 3 residues of the CDR3 end, and the germline J gene fills in the rest. The rearrangement uses TRBV5-1 and TRBJ2-3; the D gene is possibly TRBD1 (6 bases). This CDR3 is 14 amino acids long. V lost 9 bases and J 0 bases, leaving 14 bases between the germline ends. Germline V gene sequence: CDR1 SGHRS, CDR2 YFSETQ. Incomplete CDR3 DNA: TGCGCCAACAGGGCTCGACTTAGCACAGATACG. This encodes CANRARLSTDT. In full, the CDR3 reads CANRARLSTDTQYF.

Worth noting for this clone: The sequence runs out 3 residues before the end of the CDR3; the remainder is reconstructed from the germline J gene. V and J are TRBV20-1 and TRBJ1-1; D may be TRBD1 (5 bases). Germline V gene data show CDR1 as DFQATT and CDR2 as SNEGSKA (reference sequence). Between the trimmed V and J ends, which lost 0 bases and 0 bases, there was a span of 14 bases. The CDR3 sequence is 16 residues long. The sequenced CDR3 bases are TGCAGTGCTAGAGAGAAGAAAGGGGAGGTGAACACTGAA. Translated, it gives CSAREKKGEVNTE. The whole CDR3 reads CSAREKKGEVNTEAFF.

With regard to this clone: Sequencing ends 3 residues short of the CDR3 end; the germline J gene provides the rest. The V and J genes are TRBV7-2 and TRBJ1-5; D perhaps matches TRBD1 (6 bases). The CDR3 is 14 amino acids. Germline CDR1 and CDR2: SGHTA and FQGNSA. Trimming cost V 7 bases and J 1 base, with 11 bases left between them. Here the CDR3 reads CASNRGQSNQPQHF. The sequenced part of the CDR3 DNA is TGTGCCAGCAATCGCGGACAGAGCAATCAGCCC. The full variable domain, its missing parts supplied by reference TRBV7-2 and TRBJ1-5, is GAGVSQSPSNKVTEKGKDVELRCDPISGHTALYWYRQSLGQGLEFLIYFQGNSAPDKSGLPSDRFSAERTGGSVSTLTIQRTQQEDSAVYLCASNRGQSNQPQHFGDGTRLSIL.

On this clone: The read is 3 residues too short to cover the CDR3 end, so that end is filled in from the germline J gene. The chain links TRBV20-1 to TRBJ1-1; D may be TRBD1 (5 bases). The CDR3 is 13 amino acids. The germline V gene has CDR1 DFQATT and CDR2 SNEGSKA (reference sequence). The CDR3 is CSARGPRAGGAFF. Incomplete CDR3 DNA: TGCAGTGCTAGGGGACCTCGGGCGGGGGGA.

Comment on this clone: The observed sequence ends 3 residues before the CDR3 terminus, with the missing tail filled in from the germline J gene. The gene calls are TRBV11-2 and TRBJ2-3; 9 bases line up with TRBD2. Germline V lookup: CDR1 SGHAT, CDR2 FQNNGV. V gave up 4 bases and J gave up 2 bases; unmatched junction bases: 4. This CDR3 comprises 15 residues. The part of the CDR3 DNA that was read is TGTGCCAGCAGCTCTAGCGGGATTTACACAGATACG. This encodes CASSSSGIYTDT. The whole CDR3 is CASSSSGIYTDTQYF.

Comments on this clone: The CDR3 end lies 3 residues beyond the end of the read and is filled in from the germline J gene. This chain joins TRBV19 and TRBJ1-2; D is perhaps TRBD1 (6 bases). Looked up from germline, CDR1 is LNHDA and CDR2 is SQIVND (reference sequence). The CDR3 runs to 14 residues. The CDR3 sequence is CASSYGGRGNDYTF. CDR3 DNA, as far as it was read: TGTGCCAGTAGTTATGGCGGGAGGGGGAATGAC.

The DNA read from the CDR3 is TGTGCCAGCAGCCAAAACAGGGGCTCCAATTCACCA. Translated: CASSQNRGSNSP. The CDR3 as a whole reads CASSQNRGSNSPLFF. V gene TRBV14 combines with J gene TRBJ1-4; 7 bases agree with TRBD1. With the read ending 3 residues before the CDR3 end, the germline J gene is used to fill in that end. Germline V gene lookup returns CDR1 SGHDN and CDR2 FVKESK. This CDR3 region has 15 residues.

As regards this clone: The read halts 3 residues ahead of the CDR3 end, with the missing end drawn from the germline J gene. The chain joins TRBV2 to TRBJ1-1; a possible D gene is TRBD1 (5 bases). The CDR3 extends over 16 amino acids. The V gene lost 2 bases and the J gene lost 0 bases, with 13 bases spanning the gap. Looked up from germline, CDR1 is SNHLY and CDR2 is FYNNEI. The CDR3 sequence: CASSETQGRMNTEAFF. Incomplete CDR3 DNA: TGTGCCAGCAGTGAAACTCAGGGTAGGATGAACACTGAA.

CDR3 sequence reads: CASSLTDRSYEQYF. CDR3 DNA, as far as it was read: TGTGCCAGCAGCCTCACCGACAGGTCCTACGAG. The rearrangement joins TRBV12-3 or TRBV12-4 to TRBJ2-7, with D possibly TRBD1 on 6 matching bases. The read terminates 3 residues before the CDR3 end, so the remaining end is supplied by the germline J gene. Between the trimmed V and J ends, which lost 6 bases and 1 base, there was a span of 13 bases. This CDR3 region has 14 residues.

Concerning this clone itself: Sequencing ends 3 residues short of the CDR3 end; the germline J gene provides the rest. This rearrangement joins TRBV9 to TRBJ2-1; D unresolved. Trimming cost V 0 bases and J 3 bases, with 7 bases left between them. CDR1 and CDR2 from the germline V gene are SGDLS and YYNGEE. This CDR3 has 14 amino acids. The CDR3 reads CASSVEFRYNEQFF. Partial CDR3 DNA: TGTGCCAGCAGCGTAGAATTTCGCTACAATGAG.

On this clone: The read ends 3 residues early relative to the CDR3; the germline J gene fills the gap. The chain couples TRBV29-1 to TRBJ2-2; D possibly corresponds to TRBD2 (5 bases). In germline, CDR1 is SQVTM, CDR2 ANQGSEA. The CDR3 covers 13 residues. Trimming cost V 6 bases and J 4 bases, with 12 bases left between them. The sequenced CDR3 bases are TGCAGCGTCAGGAGGCCCGGCACCGGGGAG. It codes for CSVRRPGTGE. The whole CDR3 protein reads CSVRRPGTGELFF.

CDR3 sequence reads: CAWMGFSDSHGANVLFF. CDR3 DNA, as far as it was read: TGTGCCTGGATGGGTTTTTCAGATTCCCATGGGGCCAACGTA. The chain combines TRBV30 with TRBJ1-4; possibly TRBD1 for D (5 bases). The read ends 3 residues early relative to the CDR3; the germline J gene fills the gap. Germline lookup yields CDR1 GTSNPN and CDR2 SVGIG (reference sequence). The CDR3 covers 17 residues.

Worth noting for this clone: The CDR3 end is not reached by the read, which stops 3 residues before it; the germline J gene fills it in. This chain joins TRBV20-1 and TRBJ1-5; TRBD1 agrees at 8 bases. The CDR3 is made up of 15 amino acids. Germline CDR1 is DFQATT and CDR2 is SNEGSKA (reference sequence). J lost 2 bases, V lost 6 bases, and 9 bases had no gene match. CDR3: CSARPSDRGNQPQHF. The part of the CDR3 DNA that was read is TGCAGTGCCAGACCTTCGGACAGGGGCAATCAGCCC.

Comments on this clone: The CDR3 end lies 3 residues beyond the end of the read and is filled in from the germline J gene. The chain uses TRBV30 and TRBJ1-2; no clear D. This CDR3 contains 15 residues. V was pared by 3 bases and J by 0 bases, with 14 bases between. Germline CDR1 reads GTSNPN; CDR2 reads SVGIG (reference sequence). CDR3 in amino acids: CAWRWAYPTNYGYTF. The CDR3 bases that were read are TGTGCCTGGAGGTGGGCTTACCCAACTAACTATGGC.

With respect to this clone: The DNA ends 3 residues before the CDR3 does, and the rest of the CDR3 is filled in from the germline J gene. The chain uses TRBV20-1 and TRBJ1-4; D gene ambiguous. Germline values: CDR1 DFQATT, CDR2 SNEGSKA (reference sequence). The CDR3 spans 11 residues. V was pared by 6 bases and J by 8 bases, with 10 bases between. Incomplete CDR3 DNA: TGCAGTGCCCGGGGAGGCGAAAAA. Protein product: CSARGGEK. Given in full, the CDR3 is CSARGGEKLFF.

In the case of this clone: The DNA ends 3 residues before the CDR3 does, and the rest of the CDR3 is filled in from the germline J gene. This rearrangement joins TRBV10-1 to TRBJ1-1; D possibly corresponds to TRBD1 (6 bases). Germline CDR1 and CDR2: WNHNN and SYGVQD (reference sequence). The length of the CDR3 is 11 residues. The covered CDR3 bases are TGCGCCAGCTCGGGCGGGGGGGCA. It codes for CASSGGGA. The complete CDR3 reads CASSGGGAAFF.

Concerning this clone itself: Coverage ceases 3 residues before the CDR3 finishes, and the germline J gene fills in the end. This chain connects TRBV7-2 to TRBJ1-2; TRBD1 agrees at 7 bases. The germline gives CDR1 SGHTA, CDR2 FQGNSA. The CDR3 is 13 amino acids. The CDR3 loop is CASSLGQGGGYTF. The CDR3 bases that were read are TGTGCCAGCAGCTTAGGACAGGGAGGAGGC. Drawing the rest from reference TRBV7-2 and TRBJ1-2, the complete variable domain is GAGVSQSPSNKVTEKGKDVELRCDPISGHTALYWYRQSLGQGLEFLIYFQGNSAPDKSGLPSDRFSAERTGGSVSTLTIQRTQQEDSAVYLCASSLGQGGGYTFGSGTRLTVV.

On this clone itself: The CDR3 end falls 3 residues outside the read, so it is completed with the germline J gene. The chain has TRBV28 and TRBJ2-5, with D possibly TRBD1 on 5 matching bases. The CDR3 length is 17 residues. V lost 5 bases to trimming and J lost 0 bases, with 19 bases between them. The germline V gene has CDR1 MDHEN and CDR2 SYDVKM. The CDR3 loop is CASSPPTGVVYQETQYF. Partial CDR3 DNA: TGTGCCAGCAGTCCACCCACAGGAGTAGTCTACCAAGAGACC.

Worth noting for this clone: The observed sequence ends 3 residues before the CDR3 terminus, with the missing tail filled in from the germline J gene. The chain carries TRBV5-1 and TRBJ2-4, with D maybe TRBD1 (6 bases). V was trimmed by 2 bases and J by 2 bases, leaving 14 bases between them. The CDR3 extends over 16 amino acids. Germline CDR1 SGHRS, CDR2 YFSETQ. The covered CDR3 bases are TGCGCCAGCAGCTTTCCCAGGGGCACGTCCAAAAACATT. Protein product: CASSFPRGTSKNI. The CDR3 reads in full as CASSFPRGTSKNIQYF.

On this clone: Sequencing ends 3 residues short of the CDR3 end; the germline J gene provides the rest. This chain connects TRBV19 to TRBJ1-5; TRBD1 might be the D (5 bases). Germline V gene data show CDR1 as LNHDA and CDR2 as SQIVND (reference sequence). Trimming took off 3 bases at V and 6 bases at J, with 12 bases between the two ends. This CDR3 region has 14 residues. Incomplete CDR3 DNA: TGTGCCAGTAGTATGGGGGGGGAGCGTCAGCCC. Its translation is CASSMGGERQP. The whole CDR3 sequence reads CASSMGGERQPQHF.

As regards this clone: Read data end 3 residues before the CDR3 end; the end is taken from the germline J gene. The chain couples TRBV5-4 to TRBJ2-1; 9 positions match TRBD2. Losses at the gene ends were 2 bases for V and 7 bases for J; bases not matched to a gene: 7. Germline-derived CDR1 and CDR2 are SGHNT and YYREEE (reference sequence). The length of the CDR3 is 15 residues. CDR3 residues: CASSFGLAGSNEQFF. The covered CDR3 bases are TGTGCCAGCAGCTTTGGGCTAGCGGGAAGTAATGAG. Variable domain in full (rest from reference TRBV5-4 and TRBJ2-1): ETGVTQSPTHLIKTRGQQVTLRCSSQSGHNTVSWYQQALGQGPQFIFQYYREEENGRGNFPPRFSGLQFPNYSSELNVNALELDDSALYLCASSFGLAGSNEQFFGPGTRLTVL.

Of note for this clone: The read terminates 3 residues ahead of where the CDR3 ends, so the germline J gene completes it. The chain is built from TRBV29-1 and TRBJ2-7; 8 nucleotides agree with TRBD2. The CDR3 contains 16 residues. The J segment lost 3 bases and the V segment lost 6 bases, leaving 16 bases of the junction unmatched. The germline V gene has CDR1 SQVTM and CDR2 ANQGSEA. The CDR3 here is CSVSPSGGSGVYEQYF. Partial CDR3 DNA: TGCAGCGTGTCCCCCTCGGGGGGGAGTGGGGTCTACGAG.

The sequenced part of the CDR3 DNA is TGTGCCAGCAGTCTGACACTGGTACTTAAGAACACTGAA. It yields the protein CASSLTLVLKNTE. From start to end, the CDR3 is CASSLTLVLKNTEAFF. The chain is built from TRBV6-2 or TRBV6-3 and TRBJ1-1; the D is unclear. The CDR3 goes on 3 residues after the read ends, and that part is filled in from the germline J gene. The V gene lost 5 bases and the J gene lost 1 base, with 17 bases spanning the gap. The CDR3 has 16 residues. CDR1 and CDR2 from the germline V gene are MNHEY and SVGEGT.

Comment on this clone: The CDR3 end lies 3 residues beyond the end of the read and is filled in from the germline J gene. V gene TRBV18 combines with J gene TRBJ2-7; 13 bases align to TRBD2. Germline trimming cut 3 bases from V and 2 bases from J; bases unmatched to any gene: 4. The CDR3 is 16 amino acids. CDR1 and CDR2 from the germline V gene are KGHSH and LQKENI. Here the CDR3 reads CASSPGLAGSTYEQYF. Incomplete CDR3 DNA: TGTGCCAGCTCACCGGGACTAGCGGGATCGACCTACGAG.

About this clone: The CDR3 end is not reached by the read, which stops 3 residues before it; the germline J gene fills it in. The chain has TRBV11-2 and TRBJ2-7; TRBD1 matches at 8 bases. J was trimmed by 2 bases and V by 3 bases; bases with no gene match: 6. CDR3 length equals 15 residues. Per the germline V gene, CDR1 is SGHAT and CDR2 is FQNNGV. The CDR3 loop reads CASSFGQGGPYEQYF. The DNA read from the CDR3 is TGTGCCAGCAGCTTCGGACAGGGAGGCCCCTACGAG.

Comments on this clone: The read falls 3 residues short of the CDR3 end, and the missing part is taken from the germline J gene. The gene calls are TRBV20-1 and TRBJ2-7; 7 nucleotides match TRBD2. Trimming removed 5 bases from V and 3 bases from J; junction bases left unmatched: 7. The CDR3 length is 13 residues. The germline V gene encodes CDR1 DFQATT and CDR2 SNEGSKA (reference sequence). The CDR3 sequence: CSAESGVGYEQYF. CDR3 bases read: TGCAGTGCTGAAAGCGGGGTGGGCTACGAG.

This chain's CDR3 is CASSGGQGGEKLFF. CDR3 DNA (partial): TGTGCCAGCAGTGGGGGACAGGGGGGGGAAAAA. This sequence joins TRBV2 and TRBJ1-4, with 11 bases matching TRBD1. The read terminates 3 residues before the CDR3 end, so the remaining end is supplied by the germline J gene. Germline-derived CDR1 and CDR2 are SNHLY and FYNNEI. The CDR3 has 14 amino acids. V was clipped by 4 bases and J by 8 bases; unmatched bases: 3.

Details on this clone: A read error may account for a junction end that differs from germline. The read terminates 3 residues before the CDR3 end, so the remaining end is supplied by the germline J gene. The V and J genes are TRBV5-1 and TRBJ2-1; 10 positions match TRBD1. The CDR3 length is 16 residues. Germline V gives CDR1 SGHRS, CDR2 YFSETQ. The CDR3 region is CASSGGTGDAYTEQFF. CDR3 bases read: TGCGCCAGCAGCGGGGGGACAGGGGACGCTTACACTGAG.

Turning to this clone: Sequencing ends 3 residues short of the CDR3 end; the germline J gene provides the rest. V is TRBV20-1 and J is TRBJ2-2, with no clear D. This CDR3 comprises 15 residues. Germline-derived CDR1 and CDR2 are DFQATT and SNEGSKA (reference sequence). Trimming stripped 0 bases from V and 3 bases from J, with 11 bases between. The CDR3 DNA, read in part, is TGCAGTGCTAGAGATCACATACGGGACACCGGGGAG. Amino acids: CSARDHIRDTGE. The CDR3 in its entirety is CSARDHIRDTGELFF.

As for this clone: The read terminates 3 residues before the CDR3 end, so the remaining end is supplied by the germline J gene. This sequence joins TRBV6-4 and TRBJ1-1, with 8 bases aligning to TRBD1. CDR3 length: 14 amino acids. CDR1 is MRHNA and CDR2 is SNTAGT in the germline V gene. J gave up 5 bases and V 6 bases, and 8 bases lay outside the gene matches. The sequenced part of the CDR3 DNA is TGTGCCAGCAGAAGGGACAGGTGGCAAACTGAA. Protein product: CASRRDRWQTE. The entire CDR3 is CASRRDRWQTEAFF.

A note on this clone: Read data end 3 residues before the CDR3 end; the end is taken from the germline J gene. This chain links TRBV7-2 with TRBJ2-3; D is possibly TRBD2 (5 bases). The CDR3 runs to 14 residues. Trimming took 5 bases from V and 8 from J, leaving 17 bases between them. The germline V gene has CDR1 SGHTA and CDR2 FQGNSA. The part of the CDR3 DNA that was read is TGTGCCAGCAGCCCACCCCCGGTAGCGACTACG. Translated: CASSPPPVATT. The CDR3 as a whole reads CASSPPPVATTQYF. Full variable domain (remainder filled in from reference TRBV7-2 and TRBJ2-3): GAGVSQSPSNKVTEKGKDVELRCDPISGHTALYWYRQSLGQGLEFLIYFQGNSAPDKSGLPSDRFSAERTGGSVSTLTIQRTQQEDSAVYLCASSPPPVATTQYFGPGTRLTVL.